What follows is one T cell receptor beta chain and its context. The data belong to a study of blood T cell repertoires in COVID-19. The assay was immunoSEQ multiplex PCR, and TCRdb's table has in-frame clones only and misses some. The data contain approximately 120,000 clones, 70% to 90% of them singletons. V lost 1 base and J lost 8; bases outside the gene matches: 4. The CDR3 covers 15 residues. CDR1 is LNHDA and CDR2 is SQIVND in the germline V gene (reference sequence). The chain couples TRBV19 to TRBJ2-2, with 10 bases identical to TRBD2. Sequencing was carried out using peripheral blood. This TCR was recovered from a human donor in a cohort sampled during active COVID-19. The CDR3 region is CASSIGPSGSGELFF. The DNA of the CDR3 is TGTGCCAGTAGTATAGGCCCTAGCGGGAGTGGGGAGCTGTTTTTT.